These 4 T cell receptor beta chains were sequenced from one sample in a study of blood T cell repertoires in COVID-19 (dated by TCRdb to between 2020 and 2021). Library preparation used the immunoSEQ multiplex PCR assay. As stored in TCRdb, this immuneACCESS dataset retains in-frame rearrangements with V and J assigned. A fraction of the clones does not appear; measured against another copy, unresolved V genes explain less than half of the discrepancy, and the remainder lacks a known reason. This sample is represented by about 150,000 clones; 80% to 90% of them were singletons. The top ten constitute around an eighth of the sample. The material sequenced was peripheral blood. Receptors were obtained from a man younger than 35 with COVID-19, enrolled during active disease.

The CDR3 is CATSDPGTGNYGYTF. As DNA, the CDR3 is TGTGCCACCAGTGATCCCGGGACAGGAAACTATGGCTACACCTTC. The rearrangement joins TRBV24-1 to TRBJ1-2, with TRBD1 identical over 8 bases. The CDR3 sequence is 15 residues long. The ends lost 3 bases at V and 2 bases at J; junction bases unmatched: 4. Looked up from germline, CDR1 is KGHDR and CDR2 is SFDVKD.

This clone was counted a few times. The J gene is TRBJ1-1, the V gene TRBV5-1, with no clear D. V was trimmed by 4 bases and J by 0 bases, leaving 10 bases between them. From germline, CDR1 is SGHRS and CDR2 YFSETQ. The CDR3 runs 14 residues. CDR3 DNA: TGCGCCAGCAGCCCATTACTAGTGAACACTGAAGCTTTCTTT. Translated: CASSPLLVNTEAFF. Full variable domain (outside the CDR3, taken from reference TRBV5-1 and TRBJ1-1): KAGVTQTPRYLIKTRGQQVTLSCSPISGHRSVSWYQQTPGQGLQFLFEYFSETQRNKGNFPGRFSGRQFSNSRSEMNVSTLELGDSALYLCASSPLLVNTEAFFGQGTRLTVV.

The J gene is TRBJ2-1, the V gene TRBV24-1; 9 nucleotides align to TRBD2. J lost 7 bases, V lost 8 bases, and 8 bases had no gene match. CDR1 KGHDR and CDR2 SFDVKD come from the germline V gene. The CDR3 is made up of 14 amino acids. The CDR3 nucleotides read TGTGCCACCATGGGGACTAGCTCTTGGAATGAGCAGTTCTTC. The encoded protein is CATMGTSSWNEQFF.

The rearrangement links TRBV13 to TRBJ1-2; possibly TRBD1 for D (5 bases). Trimming removed 2 bases from V and 3 bases from J, with 7 bases in between. This CDR3 region has 13 residues. CDR1 and CDR2 from the germline V gene are PRHDT and FYEKMQ (reference sequence). In DNA, the CDR3 is TGTGCCAGCAGCTTATTACAGGACTATGGCTACACCTTC. It codes for CASSLLQDYGYTF.